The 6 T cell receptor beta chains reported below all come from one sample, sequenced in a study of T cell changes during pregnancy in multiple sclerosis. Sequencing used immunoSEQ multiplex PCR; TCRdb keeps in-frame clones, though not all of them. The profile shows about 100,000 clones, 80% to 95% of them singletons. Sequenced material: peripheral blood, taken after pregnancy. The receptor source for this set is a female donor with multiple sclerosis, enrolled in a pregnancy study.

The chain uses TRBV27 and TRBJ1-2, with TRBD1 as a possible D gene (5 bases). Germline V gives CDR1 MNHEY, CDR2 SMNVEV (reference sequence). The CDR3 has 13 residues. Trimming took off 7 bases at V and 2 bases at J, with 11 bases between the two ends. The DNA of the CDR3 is TGTGCCAGCACCTCCGACAGAAACTATGGCTACACCTTC. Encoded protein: CASTSDRNYGYTF.

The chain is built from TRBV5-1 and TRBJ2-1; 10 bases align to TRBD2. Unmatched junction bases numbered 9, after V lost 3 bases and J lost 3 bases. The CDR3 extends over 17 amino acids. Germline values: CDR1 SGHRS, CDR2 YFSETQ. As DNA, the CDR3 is TGCGCCAGCAGCTCCCTACGGACTAGCGGAATCTACAATGAGCAGTTCTTC. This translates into CASSSLRTSGIYNEQFF. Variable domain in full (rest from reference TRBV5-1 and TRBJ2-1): KAGVTQTPRYLIKTRGQQVTLSCSPISGHRSVSWYQQTPGQGLQFLFEYFSETQRNKGNFPGRFSGRQFSNSRSEMNVSTLELGDSALYLCASSSLRTSGIYNEQFFGPGTRLTVL.

The CDR3 DNA follows: TGTGCCTGGTCGGGTACCTATGGCTACACCTTC. The encoded protein is CAWSGTYGYTF. V is TRBV30 and J is TRBJ1-2; D remains unclear. From germline, CDR1 is GTSNPN and CDR2 SVGIG (reference sequence). Trimming stripped 5 bases from V and 4 bases from J, with 8 bases between. The CDR3 is made up of 11 amino acids.

This CDR3 reads CASSVDRASFDGYTF. The CDR3 region has the DNA TGTGCCAGCAGCGTAGACAGGGCAAGCTTCGATGGCTACACCTTC. This chain joins TRBV9 and TRBJ1-2; a possible D gene is TRBD1 (6 bases). CDR3 length: 15 residues. Trimming left V 0 bases short and J 6 bases short, with 15 bases between. The V gene's germline CDR1 is SGDLS and CDR2 YYNGEE.

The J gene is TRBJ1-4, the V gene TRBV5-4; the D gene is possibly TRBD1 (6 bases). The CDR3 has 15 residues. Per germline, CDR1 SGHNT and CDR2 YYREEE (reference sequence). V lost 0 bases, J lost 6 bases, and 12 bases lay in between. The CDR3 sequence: CASSLGSGVDEKLFF. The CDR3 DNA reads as TGTGCCAGCAGCTTGGGGTCAGGGGTAGATGAAAAACTGTTTTTT.

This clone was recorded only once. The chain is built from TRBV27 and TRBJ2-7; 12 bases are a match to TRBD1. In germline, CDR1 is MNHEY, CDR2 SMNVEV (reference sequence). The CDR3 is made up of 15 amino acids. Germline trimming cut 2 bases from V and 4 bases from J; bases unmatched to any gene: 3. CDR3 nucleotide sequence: TGTGCCAGCAGTTTAACGGGACAGGGGGCATACGAGCAGTACTTC. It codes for CASSLTGQGAYEQYF.